This T cell receptor beta chain emerged from a study of cytomegalovirus exposure and HLA in healthy donors. Whole-study findings and limits: In a later analysis, donors in an Asian-associated ancestry cluster reportedly had fewer N-insertions in productive TCRs than the cohort mean. As a later analysis showed, a missense DCLRE1C variant was linked to trimming of TCR beta V- and J-genes. Roughly uniform depth of sequencing across donors was assumed in presence/absence analyses. A highly shared variant cluster was judged a likely technical artifact.

This CDR3 comprises 16 residues. Germline V lookup: CDR1 SGHNT, CDR2 YYREEE (reference sequence). 13 Jbeta primers and 60 Vbeta primers were used for the PCR. Sequencing was performed with immunoSEQ multiplex PCR; in TCRdb, only in-frame clones are kept and a portion is missing. The sample lists roughly 140,000 clones; around 82% were seen once. On this clone itself: What it binds is not known.

The chain combines TRBV5-4 with TRBJ2-5, with 14 bases lining up with TRBD2. The J call is doubtful: the DNA matches TRBJ2-7 better. Sequencing was carried out using PBMCs. The source is a man aged 35 to 55 in good health and CMV-seropositive. The CDR3 DNA reads TGTGCCAGCAGCAGGGGACTAGCGGGAGACGCCCACGAGCAGTACTTC. Translated: CASSRGLAGDAHEQYF.